This T cell receptor (beta chain) came from a study of T cell therapy after organ transplantation. The CDR3 extends over 15 amino acids. Germline assignment: CDR1 SEHNR and CDR2 FQNEAQ (reference sequence). Trimming pared 5 bases from V and 1 base from J, leaving 9 bases between. As to time point: 20-29 weeks after completion of therapy. Sequencing was performed with immunoSEQ multiplex PCR; in TCRdb, only in-frame clones are kept and a portion is missing. The table includes some 17,000 clones, 85% detected once. On this clone: Antigen: not known.

The rearrangement links TRBV7-9 to TRBJ2-6; D is ambiguous. The sequencing used CD8+ T cells from blood, collected after autologous CMV-specific T cell therapy. This receptor was obtained from a human patient who had received a solid organ transplant and had CMV disease. A subset of T cells may come from the graft donor. The DNA for the CDR3 is TGTGCCAGCAGCCGTGTGGTATCTGGGGCCAACGTCCTGACTTTC. Translated, it gives CASSRVVSGANVLTF.